One sample yielded the 20 T cell receptor beta chains listed below, sequenced in a study of vaccination effects on CD4 cells after COVID-19. These receptors have no identified antigens. Between days 10 and 11 of culture, CD4+ T cells were separated out. The participants, recipients of two vaccine doses, got either BNT162b2 or mRNA-1273. Profiling relied on immunoSEQ multiplex PCR, and the TCRdb table lists in-frame clones only, not all of them. The table records tens of thousands of clones, 70% to 80% of them present only once. The material was CD4+ T cells from PBMCs cultured without peptide, obtained after COVID-19 vaccination. The receptors stem from a human donor who received a COVID-19 vaccine.

The count of this clone is one. The chain has TRBV19 and TRBJ2-1; the match to TRBD2 covers 10 bases. Germline CDR1 is LNHDA and CDR2 is SQIVND (reference sequence). J lost 4 bases, V lost 0 bases, and 6 bases had no gene match. The CDR3 is 17 amino acids. The CDR3 loop reads CASSIDQASGGYNEQFF. CDR3 nucleotide sequence: TGTGCCAGTAGTATAGATCAGGCTAGCGGGGGTTACAATGAGCAGTTCTTC.

This clone was detected a few times. V gene TRBV30 combines with J gene TRBJ1-4, with D uncertain. The CDR3 consists of 12 residues. With 5 bases removed from V and 10 bases from J, the gap between germline ends came to 14 bases. Germline V gene sequence: CDR1 GTSNPN, CDR2 SVGIG (reference sequence). The CDR3 here is CAWSQVVGKLFF. The DNA of the CDR3 is TGTGCCTGGTCCCAGGTTGTCGGAAAACTGTTTTTT. The full variable domain, with the rest looked up from reference TRBV30 and TRBJ1-4, is SQTIHQWPATLVQPVGSPLSLECTVEGTSNPNLYWYRQAAGRGLQLLFYSVGIGQISSEVPQNLSASRPQDRQFILSSKKLLLSDSGFYLCAWSQVVGKLFFGSGTQLSVL.

This chain links TRBV18 with TRBJ1-1; 9 bases are shared with TRBD1. The trim removed 3 bases at V and 8 bases at J, leaving 1 base unmatched. Germline CDR1 reads KGHSH; CDR2 reads LQKENI. This CDR3 contains 12 residues. The CDR3 DNA is TGTGCCAGCTCACCGGGGACAGGGGAAGCTTTCTTT. This sequence encodes CASSPGTGEAFF.

The chain couples TRBV20-1 to TRBJ2-1; a possible D gene is TRBD2 (5 bases). Germline CDR1 is DFQATT and CDR2 is SNEGSKA (reference sequence). Trimming stripped 3 bases from V and 7 bases from J, with 10 bases between. The CDR3 totals 12 residues. The CDR3: CSASRGLNEQFF. CDR3 DNA sequence: TGCAGTGCTAGTCGCGGGTTAAATGAGCAGTTCTTC.

In this sample, this clone turned up a few times. The V and J genes are TRBV2 and TRBJ1-1, with D hard to call. V lost 10 bases and J lost 4, with 19 bases in between. CDR3 length: 14 residues. Germline-derived CDR1 and CDR2 are SNHLY and FYNNEI. CDR3 nucleotide sequence: TGTGCCACCGGGCCAAGCCTTTCGGGCACTGAAGCTTTCTTT. The encoded protein is CATGPSLSGTEAFF.

V gene TRBV6-5 combines with J gene TRBJ2-7; D remains ambiguous. Germline CDR1 MNHEY, CDR2 SVGAGI. The CDR3 runs to 13 residues. The germline V and J ends were trimmed by 4 bases and 2 bases, with 9 bases remaining between them. CDR3 in DNA: TGTGCCAGCAGTTTTTCAGACCCCTACGAGCAGTACGTC. Translated, it gives CASSFSDPYEQYV.

The chain joins TRBV5-1 to TRBJ2-3, with TRBD1 identical over 9 bases. Germline V gene lookup returns CDR1 SGHRS and CDR2 YFSETQ. With V trimmed by 4 bases and J by 3 bases, 9 bases remained unmatched. CDR3 length: 16 residues. The CDR3 DNA follows: TGCGCCAGCAGCGACCCGGGACAGGGCGGGACAGATACGCAGTATTTT. Protein: CASSDPGQGGTDTQYF. Full variable domain (remainder filled in from reference TRBV5-1 and TRBJ2-3): KAGVTQTPRYLIKTRGQQVTLSCSPISGHRSVSWYQQTPGQGLQFLFEYFSETQRNKGNFPGRFSGRQFSNSRSEMNVSTLELGDSALYLCASSDPGQGGTDTQYFGPGTRLTVL.

This chain connects TRBV10-2 to TRBJ1-4; D gene uncertain. This CDR3 is built from 12 residues. Trimming removed 6 bases from V and 8 bases from J, with 10 bases in between. CDR1 is WSHSY, CDR2 SAAADI, per germline. CDR3 bases: TGCGCCAGCAGCGTGACAAGGGAAAAACTGTTTTTT. This codes for CASSVTREKLFF.

This clone appeared a single time. The genes are TRBV6-6 and TRBJ1-1, with D perhaps matching TRBD1 (6 bases). CDR3 size: 16 residues. V shed 7 bases and J shed 8 bases, with 26 bases lying between them. Germline CDR1 MNHNY, CDR2 SVGAGI (reference sequence). The chain's CDR3 is CASTPGGGGLGGEAFF. CDR3 sequence (DNA): TGTGCCAGCACACCGGGCGGGGGGGGGCTAGGTGGGGAAGCTTTCTTT.

The rearrangement joins TRBV5-8 to TRBJ1-5, with 10 bases fitting TRBD1. CDR1 is SGHTS and CDR2 is YDEGEE in the germline V gene. This CDR3 is 14 amino acids long. V trimming: 6 bases; J trimming: 11 bases; junction bases outside the gene matches: 11. CDR3 sequence reads: CASIFLTGGGTQHF. In DNA form, the CDR3 reads TGTGCCAGCATCTTTCTGACAGGGGGCGGGACCCAGCATTTT.

The chain couples TRBV29-1 to TRBJ1-1, with 7 bases aligning to TRBD1. The germline V gene has CDR1 SQVTM and CDR2 ANQGSEA. The CDR3 length is 10 residues. V lost 6 bases, J lost 7 bases, and 2 bases stayed unmatched. The CDR3 DNA is TGCAGCGTCCGGGACAGTGAAGCTTTCTTT. It yields the protein CSVRDSEAFF.

The CDR3 loop is CASSFRGAGLRYTQYF. CDR3 DNA sequence: TGTGCCAGCAGTTTCCGGGGGGCGGGGCTACGGTATACGCAGTATTTT. This rearrangement joins TRBV28 to TRBJ2-3; D may be TRBD2 (7 bases). The V and J ends lost 3 bases and 7 bases respectively, with 20 bases between them. CDR3 length equals 16 residues. Germline lookup yields CDR1 MDHEN and CDR2 SYDVKM.

V gene TRBV3-1 (or the pseudogene TRBV3-2) combines with J gene TRBJ2-3; 12 nucleotides align to TRBD1. This CDR3 is 16 amino acids long. Germline CDR1 is LGHDT and CDR2 is YNNKEL (reference sequence). Germline trimming cut 2 bases from V and 4 bases from J; bases unmatched to any gene: 4. This CDR3 reads CASSQPGTGGADTQYF. DNA of the CDR3: TGTGCCAGCAGCCAACCCGGGACAGGGGGCGCAGATACGCAGTATTTT.

This clone was detected a few times. The chain joins TRBV4-1 to TRBJ1-6, with D possibly matching TRBD1 (5 bases). V lost 1 base and J lost 0, with 10 bases in between. CDR3 length equals 17 residues. In germline, CDR1 is MGHRA, CDR2 YSYEKL. The CDR3, as DNA: TGCGCCAGCAGCCAAGCCAGGGCGAGCTCCTATAATTCACCCCTCCACTTT. It encodes CASSQARASSYNSPLHF.

This chain connects TRBV6-6 to TRBJ1-4; 8 bases map to TRBD1. The CDR3 runs 15 residues. Germline loops: CDR1 MNHNY, CDR2 SVGAGI (reference sequence). V gave up 2 bases and J gave up 7 bases; unmatched junction bases: 6. This CDR3 is CASSYGDRGVEKLFF. CDR3 DNA sequence: TGTGCCAGCAGTTACGGTGACAGGGGTGTTGAAAAACTGTTTTTT.

V and J are TRBV9 and TRBJ1-6, with 10 bases matching TRBD1. Germline assignment: CDR1 SGDLS and CDR2 YYNGEE. With 2 bases clipped from V and 7 bases from J, the junction kept 3 bases outside the gene matches. The CDR3 contains 15 residues. CDR3 bases: TGTGCCAGCAGCGTCGGGACAGGGGTCAATTCACCCCTCCACTTT. Protein product: CASSVGTGVNSPLHF.

The sample holds a few counts of this clone. The V call is TRBV19, the J call TRBJ1-1; 7 bases are a match to TRBD1. Trimming cost V 6 bases and J 1 base; bases outside gene matches: 8. Germline CDR1 and CDR2: LNHDA and SQIVND (reference sequence). The CDR3 covers 15 residues. The CDR3 here is CASSAPGTANTEAFF. The DNA of the CDR3 is TGTGCCAGTAGCGCCCCCGGGACAGCGAACACTGAAGCTTTCTTT.

The genes are TRBV6-5 and TRBJ1-2; D remains unclear. V lost 6 bases, J lost 3 bases, and 8 bases lay in between. CDR1 and CDR2 from the germline V gene are MNHEY and SVGAGI. This CDR3 is 12 amino acids long. CDR3 bases: TGTGCCAGCAGAACAGAGTACTATGGCTACACCTTC. Translated: CASRTEYYGYTF.

V is TRBV28 and J is TRBJ2-7, with D possibly being TRBD1 (6 bases). The germline gives CDR1 MDHEN, CDR2 SYDVKM. V was cut by 6 bases and J by 0 bases, with 15 bases left in between. The CDR3 is made up of 15 amino acids. CDR3 DNA sequence: TGTGCCAGCAGAAATTCAGGGGACCTCTCCTACGAGCAGTACGTC. Translation gives CASRNSGDLSYEQYV.

This sequence joins TRBV24-1 and TRBJ1-5; D remains unclear. Germline CDR1 and CDR2: KGHDR and SFDVKD. The V end lost 1 base, the J end lost 1 base, and 1 base lay between the germline ends. This CDR3 region has 13 residues. Here the CDR3 reads CATSDFSNQPQHF. In DNA, the CDR3 is TGTGCCACCAGTGATTTCAGCAATCAGCCCCAGCATTTT.